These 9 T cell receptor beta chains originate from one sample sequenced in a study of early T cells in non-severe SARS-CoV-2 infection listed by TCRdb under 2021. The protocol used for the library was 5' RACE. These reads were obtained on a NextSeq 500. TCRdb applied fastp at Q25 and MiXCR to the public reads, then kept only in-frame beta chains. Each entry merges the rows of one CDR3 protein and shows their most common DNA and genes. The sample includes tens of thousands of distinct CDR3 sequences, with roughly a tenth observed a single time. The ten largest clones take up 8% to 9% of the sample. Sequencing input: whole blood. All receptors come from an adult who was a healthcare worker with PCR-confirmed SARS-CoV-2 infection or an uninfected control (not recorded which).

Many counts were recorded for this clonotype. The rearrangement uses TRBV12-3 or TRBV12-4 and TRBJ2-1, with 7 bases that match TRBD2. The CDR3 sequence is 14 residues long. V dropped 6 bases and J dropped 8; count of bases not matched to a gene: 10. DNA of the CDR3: TGTGCCAGCAGGGCGGGAGCCGTGCCCCATGAGCAGTTCTTC. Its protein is CASRAGAVPHEQFF.

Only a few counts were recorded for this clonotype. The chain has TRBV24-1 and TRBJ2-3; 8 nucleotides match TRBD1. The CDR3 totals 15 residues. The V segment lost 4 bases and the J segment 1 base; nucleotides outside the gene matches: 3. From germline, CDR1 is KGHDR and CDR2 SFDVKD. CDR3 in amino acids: CATSEQTGGTDTQYF. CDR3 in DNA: TGTGCCACCAGTGAACAGACAGGGGGCACAGATACGCAGTATTTT.

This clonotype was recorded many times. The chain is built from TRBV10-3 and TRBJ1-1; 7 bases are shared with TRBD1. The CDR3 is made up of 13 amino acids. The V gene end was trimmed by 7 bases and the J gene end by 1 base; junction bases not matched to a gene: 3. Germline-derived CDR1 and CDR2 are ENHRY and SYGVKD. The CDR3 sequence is CAIKRDRNTEAFF. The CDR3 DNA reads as TGTGCCATCAAGAGGGACAGGAACACTGAAGCTTTCTTT.

CDR3 sequence: CASSSAGVNTGELFF. CDR3 nucleotides: TGTGCCAGCAGCTCGGCGGGGGTGAACACCGGGGAGCTGTTTTTT. The chain uses TRBV7-2 and TRBJ2-2, with TRBD2 matching over 7 bases. V trimming: 4 bases; J trimming: 1 base; junction bases outside the gene matches: 3. Germline lookup yields CDR1 SGHTA and CDR2 FQGNSA. The CDR3 extends over 15 amino acids.

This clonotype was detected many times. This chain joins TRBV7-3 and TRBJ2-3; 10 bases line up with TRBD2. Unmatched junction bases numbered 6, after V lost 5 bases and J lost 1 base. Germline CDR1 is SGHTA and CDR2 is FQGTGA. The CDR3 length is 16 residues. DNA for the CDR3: TGTGCCAGCAGCGCTAGCGGGAGTAGGGGCACAGATACGCAGTATTTT. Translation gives CASSASGSRGTDTQYF.

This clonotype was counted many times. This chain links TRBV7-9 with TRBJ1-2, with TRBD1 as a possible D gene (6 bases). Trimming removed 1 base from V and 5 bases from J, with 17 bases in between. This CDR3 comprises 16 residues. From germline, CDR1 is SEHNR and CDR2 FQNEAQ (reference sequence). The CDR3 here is CASSLGDTRSYYGYTF. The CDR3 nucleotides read TGTGCCAGCAGCTTAGGGGACACGAGATCTTATTATGGCTACACCTTC.

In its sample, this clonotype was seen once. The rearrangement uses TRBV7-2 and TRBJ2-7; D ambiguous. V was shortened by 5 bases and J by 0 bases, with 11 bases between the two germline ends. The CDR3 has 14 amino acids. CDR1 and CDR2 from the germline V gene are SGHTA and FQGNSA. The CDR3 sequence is CASSRISGSYEQYF. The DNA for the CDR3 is TGTGCCAGCAGCCGAATAAGTGGCTCCTACGAGCAGTACTTC.

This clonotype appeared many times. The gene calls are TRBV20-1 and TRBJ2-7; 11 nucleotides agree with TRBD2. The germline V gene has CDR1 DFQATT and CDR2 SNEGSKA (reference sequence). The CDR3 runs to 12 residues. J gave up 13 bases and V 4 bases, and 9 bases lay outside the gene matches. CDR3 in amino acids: CSAMQTSGIVYF. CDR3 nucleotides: TGCAGTGCTATGCAGACTAGCGGGATCGTCTACTTC.

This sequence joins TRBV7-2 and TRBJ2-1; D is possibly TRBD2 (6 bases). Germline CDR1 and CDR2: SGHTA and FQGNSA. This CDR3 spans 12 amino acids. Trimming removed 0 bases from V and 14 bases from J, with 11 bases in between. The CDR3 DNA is TGTGCCAGCAGCTTAGCCTGGGGGGAGGAGTTCTTC. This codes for CASSLAWGEEFF.